This T cell receptor beta chain was obtained from a study of blood T cell repertoires in COVID-19. Study-wide background: Samples came from the United States, Italy and Spain, spanning acute and convalescent COVID-19. PBMCs, B-cell-depleted T cells, or T cells were the source of the cDNA or gDNA that made up the material.

The protocol was immunoSEQ multiplex PCR, while the TCRdb copy is restricted to in-frame clones and leaves out a portion. The sample comprises more than 15,000 clones, around 82% of which are singletons, and roughly a fifth rests with the top ten. There are 13 residues in the CDR3. The germline V gene encodes CDR1 MNHEY and CDR2 SVGAGI. Trimming removed 6 bases at V and 0 bases at J, with 7 bases between. The TCR originated in an elderly man with active COVID-19. Sequenced input: peripheral blood. This chain links TRBV6-5 with TRBJ2-3; the D gene is possibly TRBD1 (5 bases). The CDR3 protein is CASRRQSTDTQYF. The DNA for the CDR3 is TGTGCCAGCAGAAGACAGAGCACAGATACGCAGTATTTT.